The T cell receptor (beta chain) under discussion was sequenced for a study of control samples from healthy donors and cancer patients. CDR1 is WNHNN and CDR2 is SYGVQD in the germline V gene (reference sequence). The CDR3 is 12 amino acids. V gave up 6 bases and J gave up 3 bases, with 8 bases separating them. Remarks on this clone: The identical CDR3 is also encoded by other nucleotide sequences in the sample.

TCRdb's copy holds only in-frame clones and misses some; the assay was immunoSEQ multiplex PCR. The sample consists of 75,000 to 95,000 clones, roughly nine tenths of them appearing once. The V call is TRBV10-1, the J call TRBJ1-2; D ambiguous. The sample taken for sequencing was PBMCs. This TCR was sampled from a woman aged 45-65 years with colorectal cancer. The CDR3 bases are TGCGCCAGCAGCCCCGGCGACTATGGCTACACCTTC. Amino acid sequence: CASSPGDYGYTF.